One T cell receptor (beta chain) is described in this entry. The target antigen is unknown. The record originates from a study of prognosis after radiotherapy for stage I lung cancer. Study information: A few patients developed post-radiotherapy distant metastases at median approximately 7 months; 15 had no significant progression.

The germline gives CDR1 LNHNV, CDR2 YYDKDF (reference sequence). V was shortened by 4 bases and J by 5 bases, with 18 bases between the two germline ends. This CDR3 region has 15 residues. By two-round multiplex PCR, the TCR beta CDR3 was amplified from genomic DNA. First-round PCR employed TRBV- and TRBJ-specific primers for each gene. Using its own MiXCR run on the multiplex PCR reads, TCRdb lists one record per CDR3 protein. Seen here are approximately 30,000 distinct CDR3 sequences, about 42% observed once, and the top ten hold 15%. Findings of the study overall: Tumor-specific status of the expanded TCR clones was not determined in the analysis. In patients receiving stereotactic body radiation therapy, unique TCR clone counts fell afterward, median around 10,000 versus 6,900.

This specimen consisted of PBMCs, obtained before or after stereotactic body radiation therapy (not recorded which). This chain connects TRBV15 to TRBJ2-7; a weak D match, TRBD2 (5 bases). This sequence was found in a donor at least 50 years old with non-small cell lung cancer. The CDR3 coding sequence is TGTGCCACCAGCATAATCCTCGGGATGAAGAACGAGCAGTACTTC. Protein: CATSIILGMKNEQYF.